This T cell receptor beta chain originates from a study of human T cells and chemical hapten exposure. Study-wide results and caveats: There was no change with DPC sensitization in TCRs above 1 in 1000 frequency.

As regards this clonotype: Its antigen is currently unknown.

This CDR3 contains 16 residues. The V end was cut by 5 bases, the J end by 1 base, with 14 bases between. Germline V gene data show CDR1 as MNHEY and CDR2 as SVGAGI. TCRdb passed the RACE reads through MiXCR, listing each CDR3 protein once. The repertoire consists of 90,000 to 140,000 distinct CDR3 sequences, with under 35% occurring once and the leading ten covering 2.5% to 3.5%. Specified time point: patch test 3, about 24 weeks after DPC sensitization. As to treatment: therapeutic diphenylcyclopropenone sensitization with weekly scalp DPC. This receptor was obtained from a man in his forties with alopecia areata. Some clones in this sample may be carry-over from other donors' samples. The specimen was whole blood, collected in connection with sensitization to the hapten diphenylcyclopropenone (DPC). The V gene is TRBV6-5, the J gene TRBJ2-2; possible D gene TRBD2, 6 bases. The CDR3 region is CASSKLSGQNTGELFF. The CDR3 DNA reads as TGTGCCAGCAGTAAACTCAGCGGGCAGAACACCGGGGAGCTGTTTTTT.